These 5 T cell receptor beta chains were all obtained from the same sample, sequenced in a study of cytomegalovirus exposure and HLA in healthy donors. 13 Jbeta primers and 60 Vbeta primers were used for the PCR. Data came from immunoSEQ multiplex PCR; TCRdb stores just in-frame clones and leaves some out. The data hold over 150,000 clones, with 80% to 85% observed a single time. The specimen sequenced was PBMCs. Every receptor here comes from a boy aged 2 to 10 in good health and CMV-seronegative.

This clone was seen only a few times. V is TRBV19 and J is TRBJ2-3; D gene ambiguous. CDR1 LNHDA and CDR2 SQIVND come from the germline V gene (reference sequence). Trimming pared 2 bases from V and 2 bases from J, leaving 14 bases between. The length of the CDR3 is 16 residues. CDR3 loop: CASSIKEAHYTDTQYF. Written as DNA, the CDR3 is TGTGCCAGTAGTATAAAAGAAGCCCACTACACAGATACGCAGTATTTT.

Turning to this clone: Other DNA sequences in the same sample also yield this CDR3. This chain uses TRBV5-1 with TRBJ2-3; D remains unclear. This CDR3 contains 15 residues. The V end was cut by 0 bases, the J end by 2 bases, with 10 bases between. CDR1 SGHRS and CDR2 YFSETQ come from the germline V gene. CDR3 coding DNA: TGCGCCAGCAGCTTGGCTAGTGCCCCCACAGATACGCAGTATTTT. Its translation is CASSLASAPTDTQYF.

A few counts support this clone. This rearrangement joins TRBV9 to TRBJ2-2, with 8 positions matching TRBD2. The trim removed 0 bases at V and 2 bases at J, leaving 6 bases unmatched. The CDR3 loop spans 17 amino acids. Germline values: CDR1 SGDLS, CDR2 YYNGEE. The CDR3 here is CASSVDGSGGNTGELFF. Written as DNA, the CDR3 is TGTGCCAGCAGCGTAGATGGAAGCGGGGGAAACACCGGGGAGCTGTTTTTT.

The sample holds a few counts of this clone. The chain recombines TRBV5-1 with TRBJ2-5, with D maybe TRBD2 (5 bases). This CDR3 region has 13 residues. Trimming removed 2 bases at V and 3 bases at J, with 8 bases between. CDR1 is SGHRS, CDR2 YFSETQ, per germline. As DNA, the CDR3 is TGCGCCAGCAGCTTCGAGGGTGAAGAGACCCAGTACTTC. It is translated as CASSFEGEETQYF.

The chain employs TRBV6-5 and TRBJ1-2; the match to TRBD1 covers 9 bases. Germline V gene sequence: CDR1 MNHEY, CDR2 SVGAGI. The CDR3 contains 15 residues. Trimming at V came to 7 bases and at J to 0 bases, leaving 6 bases not matched to a gene. The CDR3 reads CASIPRTGANYGYTF. CDR3 nucleotides: TGTGCCAGCATTCCCAGGACAGGGGCTAACTATGGCTACACCTTC.